This TCR beta chain was captured by sequencing in a study of graft-versus-host responses after intestinal transplantation. Points on this clone: The antigen is not known.

CDR1 is LGHNT, CDR2 FRNRAP, per germline. The CDR3 has 12 amino acids. Some clones are missing from TCRdb's copy, which holds only in-frame ones; the method was immunoSEQ multiplex PCR. The data contain around 100,000 clones, approximately 93% of them seen just once; the ten biggest clones take up around 1%. The sequence was obtained from a human donor who received an intestinal transplant. This specimen was unstimulated CD8+ T cells sorted from spleen or lymph node cells, taken before intestinal transplant. This chain links TRBV12-5 with TRBJ1-1; D unresolved. For the CDR3, the DNA is TGTGCCAGCGCGGGTTCCGTCACTGAAGCTTTCTTT. The encoded protein is CASAGSVTEAFF.